The 25 T cell receptor beta chains given below trace back to one sample, sequenced in a study. TCRdb used MiXCR to reprocess the 5' RACE reads, holding one entry per CDR3 protein. This table holds about 57,000 distinct CDR3 sequences, about 26% found once. The sorted Tregs were CD4+CD25+CD127-/low cells. The sequenced sample consisted of tumor-infiltrating Tregs sorted from the breast tumor. The receptors here all came from a female donor with breast cancer.

This chain joins TRBV4-3 and TRBJ2-5; 10 nucleotides match TRBD2. The germline CDR1 and CDR2 sequences are LGHNA and YSLEER. Unmatched junction bases numbered 8, after V lost 8 bases and J lost 2 bases. This CDR3 comprises 15 residues. The CDR3 is CASCLGLAEQETQYF. CDR3 nucleotide sequence: TGCGCCAGCTGCCTCGGACTAGCGGAACAAGAGACCCAGTACTTC.

Only a few counts were recorded for this clonotype. V gene TRBV6-6 combines with J gene TRBJ2-3; 9 bases are a match to TRBD2. The germline V gene encodes CDR1 MNHNY and CDR2 SVGAGI (reference sequence). V was clipped by 0 bases and J by 3 bases; unmatched bases: 4. The CDR3 length is 16 residues. CDR3: CASSYSRSGRTDTQYF. DNA for the CDR3: TGTGCCAGCAGTTACTCGAGAAGCGGGAGGACAGATACGCAGTATTTT.

This clonotype was detected ten times or more. The chain employs TRBV20-1 and TRBJ1-6; tentatively, D is TRBD1 (5 bases). This CDR3 region has 15 residues. Germline lookup yields CDR1 DFQATT and CDR2 SNEGSKA (reference sequence). Trimming took off 6 bases at V and 3 bases at J, with 15 bases between the two ends. The CDR3 sequence is CSATKGTNYNSPLHF. The CDR3 DNA reads TGCAGTGCGACCAAGGGGACCAACTATAATTCACCCCTCCACTTT.

The chain carries TRBV11-1 and TRBJ2-5, with no clear D. The CDR3 runs 13 residues. The V gene lost 5 bases and the J gene lost 5 bases, with 12 bases spanning the gap. CDR1 and CDR2 from the germline V gene are SGHAT and FQDESV (reference sequence). The CDR3 region has the DNA TGTGCCAGCAGCCTTCGGCCCTATGAGACCCAGTACTTC. This codes for CASSLRPYETQYF.

This clonotype has a count of ten or more. The chain recombines TRBV15 with TRBJ2-7, with 12 bases matching TRBD2. CDR1 and CDR2 from the germline V gene are LNHNV and YYDKDF (reference sequence). CDR3 length: 14 amino acids. V gave up 3 bases and J gave up 5 bases; unmatched junction bases: 2. CDR3 protein: CATSRTSGRDEQYF. CDR3 nucleotides: TGTGCCACCAGCAGGACTAGCGGGAGAGACGAGCAGTACTTC.

The V gene is TRBV7-2, the J gene TRBJ2-3; D perhaps matches TRBD2 (6 bases). Germline loops: CDR1 SGHTA, CDR2 FQGNSA. V lost 5 bases, J lost 6 bases, and 12 bases lay in between. The CDR3 consists of 13 residues. The CDR3 DNA is TGTGCCAGCAGCCCGAGGGCGGGGGATACGCAGTATTTT. This codes for CASSPRAGDTQYF.

This clonotype turned up a few times. The chain links TRBV4-2 to TRBJ2-2; D is undetermined. Trimming pared 0 bases from V and 0 bases from J, leaving 5 bases between. Looked up from germline, CDR1 is LGHNA and CDR2 is YNFKEQ. The CDR3 length is 15 residues. The CDR3 region is CASSQERTNTGELFF. CDR3 in DNA: TGTGCCAGCAGCCAAGAAAGGACGAACACCGGGGAGCTGTTTTTT.

J is TRBJ1-5 and V is TRBV5-1, with 7 bases aligning to TRBD1. Unmatched junction bases numbered 7, after V lost 3 bases and J lost 7 bases. Germline values: CDR1 SGHRS, CDR2 YFSETQ. The CDR3 extends over 14 amino acids. The chain's CDR3 is CASSSEAGGQPQHF. The CDR3 DNA reads as TGCGCCAGCAGCTCGGAGGCAGGGGGACAGCCCCAGCATTTT.

Points on this clonotype: Sequence at one end of the junction differs from germline and may be a read error. This chain uses TRBV6-1 with TRBJ2-4; D possibly uses TRBD1 or TRBD2 (5 bases each). This CDR3 is built from 16 residues. Germline V gene data show CDR1 as MNHNS and CDR2 as SASEGT. Here the CDR3 DNA reads TGTGCCAGCAGTCCGCTGGGACCGCTATCCAAAAACATTCAGCACTTC. This sequence encodes CASSPLGPLSKNIQHF.

This clonotype was picked up a small number of times. This rearrangement joins TRBV24-1 to TRBJ2-1; D may be TRBD2 (5 bases). With 5 bases removed from V and 0 bases from J, the gap between germline ends came to 10 bases. The CDR3 runs 15 residues. Germline V gene data show CDR1 as KGHDR and CDR2 as SFDVKD. The CDR3 DNA sequence: TGTGCCACCAGTGTCGCGGGTCCCTCCTACAATGAGCAGTTCTTC. This gives the protein CATSVAGPSYNEQFF.

This clonotype was seen a few times. This chain connects TRBV12-3 or TRBV12-4 to TRBJ1-4; 9 bases are shared with TRBD1. V lost 6 bases and J lost 7; bases outside the gene matches: 6. This CDR3 is built from 14 residues. The CDR3 is CASRRTGEGEKLFF. The CDR3 DNA is TGTGCCAGCAGGAGGACAGGGGAGGGTGAAAAACTGTTTTTT.

The chain combines TRBV9 with TRBJ2-1; 9 nucleotides line up with TRBD2. CDR1 is SGDLS, CDR2 YYNGEE, per germline. J was trimmed by 0 bases and V by 2 bases; bases with no gene match: 6. There are 17 residues in the CDR3. CDR3 in amino acids: CASSVGLAASSYNEQFF. For the CDR3, the DNA is TGTGCCAGCAGCGTGGGACTAGCCGCTTCCTCCTACAATGAGCAGTTCTTC. The complete variable domain, with remaining parts taken from reference TRBV9 and TRBJ2-1, reads DSGVTQTPKHLITATGQRVTLRCSPRSGDLSVYWYQQSLDQGLQFLIQYYNGEERAKGNILERFSAQQFPDLHSELNLSSLELGDSALYFCASSVGLAASSYNEQFFGPGTRLTVL.

Details on this clonotype: This may stem from a read error, because a much larger clone lies one nucleotide away. Lacking the conserved final phenylalanine or tryptophan, this CDR3 likely reflects a read error. The chain carries TRBV20-1 and TRBJ2-3; 11 bases fit TRBD2. V lost 5 bases to trimming and J lost 7 bases; unmatched junction nucleotides: 11. CDR1 and CDR2 (germline): DFQATT, SNEGSKA (reference sequence). This CDR3 comprises 15 residues. CDR3: CSAGESLAGGYTQYV. The CDR3 DNA reads as TGCAGTGCTGGGGAATCGCTAGCGGGAGGATATACGCAGTATGTT.

This sequence joins TRBV3-1 and TRBJ2-3; the D gene is possibly TRBD1 (5 bases). This CDR3 contains 15 residues. Germline V gives CDR1 LGHDT, CDR2 YNNKEL (reference sequence). Trimming left V 4 bases short and J 3 bases short, with 14 bases between. CDR3 sequence (DNA): TGTGCCAGCAGCCCCGCAGGACACAGAACAGATACGCAGTATTTT. It translates to CASSPAGHRTDTQYF.

This clonotype has only a few counts. Since a much larger clone is just one base distant, this may be a read error. The J gene is TRBJ1-2, the V gene TRBV6-1, with a possible D match to TRBD1 (5 bases). CDR3 size: 12 residues. Germline V CDR1 and CDR2: MNHNS, SASEGT. In DNA form, the CDR3 reads TGTGCCAGCAGTGAGGGGACCTATGGCCACACCTTC. Translating gives CASSEGTYGHTF.

The V and J genes are TRBV25-1 and TRBJ2-5; the D is unclear. Germline V CDR1 and CDR2: MGHDK, SYGVNS. This CDR3 is 16 amino acids long. The V end was cut by 5 bases, the J end by 1 base, with 17 bases between. CDR3 residues: CASSSIRPFLQETQYF. DNA of the CDR3: TGTGCCAGCAGTTCAATAAGGCCTTTCCTCCAAGAGACCCAGTACTTC.

This sequence joins TRBV6-2 or TRBV6-3 and TRBJ2-3; D is unclear. The V and J ends lost 5 bases and 0 bases respectively, with 12 bases between them. This CDR3 is built from 15 residues. From germline, CDR1 is MNHEY and CDR2 SVGEGT. DNA for the CDR3: TGTGCCAGCAGTCAACGCGGATTTAGCACAGATACGCAGTATTTT. This sequence encodes CASSQRGFSTDTQYF.

The gene calls are TRBV5-1 and TRBJ2-7, with TRBD2 matching 13 bases. V dropped 2 bases and J dropped 4; count of bases not matched to a gene: 9. CDR1 and CDR2 from the germline V gene are SGHRS and YFSETQ. The CDR3 spans 17 residues. This CDR3 reads CASSLAAGLAGIYEQYF. The CDR3 DNA reads as TGCGCCAGCAGCTTAGCGGCGGGACTAGCGGGGATTTACGAGCAGTACTTC.

In this sample, this clonotype turned up many times. This chain connects TRBV5-1 to TRBJ1-4, with no clear D. V gave up 2 bases and J gave up 5 bases, with 10 bases separating them. Germline-derived CDR1 and CDR2 are SGHRS and YFSETQ. The CDR3 is made up of 14 amino acids. The CDR3, as DNA: TGCGCCAGCAGCTTAGGTCTGAGCAATGAAAAACTGTTTTTT. Translation: CASSLGLSNEKLFF.

This clonotype is large in the sample. This rearrangement joins TRBV12-3 or TRBV12-4 to TRBJ2-3, with D perhaps TRBD2 (6 bases). The CDR3 has 16 amino acids. The V end was cut by 3 bases, the J end by 0 bases, with 13 bases between. CDR3 DNA sequence: TGTGCCAGCAGTTTTGGTAGCGGAGCTAGCACAGATACGCAGTATTTT. Protein: CASSFGSGASTDTQYF.

Many counts were recorded for this clonotype. The chain has TRBV6-6 and TRBJ2-7; 9 nucleotides line up with TRBD1. The V gene end was trimmed by 1 base and the J gene end by 4 bases; junction bases not matched to a gene: 8. Germline values: CDR1 MNHNY, CDR2 SVGAGI (reference sequence). This CDR3 contains 16 residues. The CDR3 reads CASSYLGQGTPYEQYF. In nucleotides, the CDR3 is TGTGCCAGCAGTTACTTAGGACAGGGGACCCCTTACGAGCAGTACTTC.

The V gene is TRBV11-2, the J gene TRBJ2-7; either TRBD1 or TRBD2 may fit D (6 bases each). CDR1 is SGHAT and CDR2 is FQNNGV in the germline V gene. V lost 5 bases to trimming and J lost 3 bases, with 14 bases between them. The CDR3 runs to 14 residues. CDR3 in amino acids: CASSRVGGHYEQYF. CDR3 bases: TGTGCCAGCAGCCGGGTCGGGGGACACTACGAGCAGTACTTC.

This clonotype was seen more than once but under ten times. This chain links TRBV7-2 with TRBJ2-2, with 7 bases lining up with TRBD2. Germline CDR1 and CDR2: SGHTA and FQGNSA. V gave up 2 bases and J gave up 1 base; unmatched junction bases: 4. The CDR3 covers 16 residues. CDR3 residues: CASSLLAGLNTGELFF. The DNA for the CDR3 is TGTGCCAGCAGCTTATTAGCGGGCCTGAACACCGGGGAGCTGTTTTTT.

This clonotype was seen only a few times. The rearrangement joins TRBV2 to TRBJ2-1; 10 bases are a match to TRBD1. J gave up 6 bases and V 6 bases, and 11 bases lay outside the gene matches. CDR1 is SNHLY and CDR2 is FYNNEI in the germline V gene. The CDR3 length is 16 residues. The CDR3 coding sequence is TGTGCCAGCAGGATGATACCGGGACAGGGGATCAATGAGCAGTTCTTC. Protein sequence: CASRMIPGQGINEQFF.

The chain is built from TRBV20-1 and TRBJ2-7; maybe TRBD1 (6 bases). This CDR3 is 13 amino acids long. The germline CDR1 and CDR2 sequences are DFQATT and SNEGSKA (reference sequence). Between the trimmed V and J ends, which lost 6 bases and 7 bases, there was a span of 19 bases. The CDR3: CSARSAGASEQYF. The CDR3, as DNA: TGCAGTGCGAGGTCGGCAGGGGCTAGTGAGCAGTACTTC.